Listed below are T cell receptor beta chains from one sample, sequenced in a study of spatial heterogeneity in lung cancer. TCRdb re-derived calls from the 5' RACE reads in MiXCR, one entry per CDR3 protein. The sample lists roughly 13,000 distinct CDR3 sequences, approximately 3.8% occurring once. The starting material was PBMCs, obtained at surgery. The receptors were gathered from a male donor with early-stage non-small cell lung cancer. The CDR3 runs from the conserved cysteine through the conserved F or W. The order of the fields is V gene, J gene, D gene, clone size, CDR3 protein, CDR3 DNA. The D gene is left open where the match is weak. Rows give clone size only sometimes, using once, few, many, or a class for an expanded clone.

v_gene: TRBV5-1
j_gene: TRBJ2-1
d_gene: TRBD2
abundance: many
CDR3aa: CASSLILAGGKDEQFF
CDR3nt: TGCGCCAGCAGCTTGATTCTAGCGGGAGGGAAGGATGAGCAGTTCTTC

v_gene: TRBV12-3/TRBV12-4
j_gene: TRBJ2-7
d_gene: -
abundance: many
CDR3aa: CASSPAPSSYEQYF
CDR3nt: TGTGCCAGCAGTCCCGCCCCGTCTTCCTACGAGCAGTACTTC

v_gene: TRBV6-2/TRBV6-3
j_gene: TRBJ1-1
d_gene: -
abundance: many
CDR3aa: CASSYSRRKMNTEAFF
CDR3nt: TGTGCCAGCAGTTATTCCCGGCGTAAGATGAACACTGAAGCTTTCTTT

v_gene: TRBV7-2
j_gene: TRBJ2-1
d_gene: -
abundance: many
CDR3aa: CASSPPRGVIGYNEQFF
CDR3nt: TGTGCCAGCAGCCCCCCCCGGGGCGTAATTGGTTACAATGAGCAGTTCTTC

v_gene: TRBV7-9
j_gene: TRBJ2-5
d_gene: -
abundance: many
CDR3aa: CASGSDQETQYF
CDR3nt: TGTGCCAGCGGGTCGGACCAAGAGACCCAGTACTTC

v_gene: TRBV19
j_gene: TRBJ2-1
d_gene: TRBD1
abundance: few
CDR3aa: CASSTQTGGSYNEQFF
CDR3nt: TGTGCCAGTAGTACCCAGACAGGGGGGTCTTACAATGAGCAGTTCTTC

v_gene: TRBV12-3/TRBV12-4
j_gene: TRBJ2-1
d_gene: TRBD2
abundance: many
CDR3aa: CASSFFTGGINEQFF
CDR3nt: TGTGCCAGCAGTTTCTTCACGGGAGGCATCAATGAGCAGTTCTTC

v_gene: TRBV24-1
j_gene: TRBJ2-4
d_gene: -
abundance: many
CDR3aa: CATSDPTRAENIQYF
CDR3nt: TGTGCCACCAGTGACCCTACCAGGGCTGAAAACATTCAGTACTTC

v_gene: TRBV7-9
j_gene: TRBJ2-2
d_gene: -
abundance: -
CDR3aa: CASSLAGRDTGELFF
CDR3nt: TGTGCCAGCAGCTTGGCCGGGCGGGACACCGGGGAGCTGTTTTTT

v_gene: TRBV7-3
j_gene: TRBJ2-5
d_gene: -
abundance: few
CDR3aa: CASSLTSGLEETQYF
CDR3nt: TGTGCCAGCAGCTTAACGTCGGGCTTGGAGGAGACCCAGTACTTC

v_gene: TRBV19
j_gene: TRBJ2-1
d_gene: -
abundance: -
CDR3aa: CASSGGTPYNEQFF
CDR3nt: TGTGCCAGTAGTGGCGGGACACCATACAATGAGCAGTTCTTC

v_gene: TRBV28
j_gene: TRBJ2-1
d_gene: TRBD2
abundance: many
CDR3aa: CASSSWTSSNLSSYNEQFF
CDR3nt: TGTGCCAGCAGCTCATGGACTAGCAGCAACCTAAGCTCCTACAATGAGCAGTTCTTC

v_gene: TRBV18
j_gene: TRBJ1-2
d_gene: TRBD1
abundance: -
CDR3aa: CASSPSRDRGIYGYTF
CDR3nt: TGTGCCAGCTCACCTAGCCGGGACAGGGGGATCTATGGCTACACCTTC

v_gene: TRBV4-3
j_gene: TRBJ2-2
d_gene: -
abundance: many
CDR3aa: CASSQEWGAANTGELFF
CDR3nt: TGCGCCAGCAGCCAAGAATGGGGGGCCGCAAACACCGGGGAGCTGTTTTTT

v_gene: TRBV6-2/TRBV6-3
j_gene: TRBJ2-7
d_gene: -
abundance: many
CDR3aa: CASSWGMREQYF
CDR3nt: TGTGCCAGCAGTTGGGGGATGAGGGAGCAGTACTTC

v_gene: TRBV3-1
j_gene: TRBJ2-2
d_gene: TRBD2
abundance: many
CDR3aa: CASSQHGEGLGGELFF
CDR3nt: TGTGCCAGCAGCCAACACGGGGAGGGCCTTGGCGGGGAGCTGTTTTTT

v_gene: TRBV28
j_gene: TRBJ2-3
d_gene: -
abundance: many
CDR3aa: CASSLPAGTENLKTDTQYF
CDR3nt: TGTGCCAGCAGCTTACCCGCAGGGACGGAGAATTTGAAGACAGATACGCAGTATTTT

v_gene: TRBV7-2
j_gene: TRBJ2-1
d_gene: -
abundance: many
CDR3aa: CASSLGLARSYNEQFF
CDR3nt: TGTGCCAGCAGCTTAGGCCTAGCGAGGTCCTACAATGAGCAGTTCTTC

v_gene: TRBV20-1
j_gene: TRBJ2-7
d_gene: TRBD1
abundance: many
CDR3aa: CSARSGTGFYEQYF
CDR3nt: TGCAGTGCTCGCTCCGGGACAGGGTTTTACGAGCAGTACTTC

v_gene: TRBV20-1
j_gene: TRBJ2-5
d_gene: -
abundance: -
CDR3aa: CSATYDSATQETQYF
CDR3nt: TGCAGTGCTACGTACGATAGCGCGACTCAAGAGACCCAGTACTTC

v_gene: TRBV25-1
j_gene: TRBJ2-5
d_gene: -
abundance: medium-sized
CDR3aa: CASSDGDQETQYF
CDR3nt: TGTGCCAGCAGTGATGGTGACCAAGAGACCCAGTACTTC

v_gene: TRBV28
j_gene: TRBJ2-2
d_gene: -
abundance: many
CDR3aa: CATSRARERNTGELFF
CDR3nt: TGTGCCACCAGCCGGGCCAGGGAAAGGAACACCGGGGAGCTGTTTTTT

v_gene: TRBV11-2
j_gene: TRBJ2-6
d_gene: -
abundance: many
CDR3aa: CASSLVGAGANVLTF
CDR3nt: TGTGCCAGCAGCTTAGTGGGGGCCGGGGCCAACGTCCTGACTTTC

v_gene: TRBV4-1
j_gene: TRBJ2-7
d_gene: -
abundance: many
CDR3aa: CASSQERHPYEQYF
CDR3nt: TGCGCCAGCAGCCAAGAGCGGCACCCCTACGAGCAGTACTTC

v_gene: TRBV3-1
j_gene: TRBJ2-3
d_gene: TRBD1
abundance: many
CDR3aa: CASSRRQGVGADTQYF
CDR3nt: TGTGCCAGCAGCCGTCGACAGGGTGTTGGAGCAGATACGCAGTATTTT

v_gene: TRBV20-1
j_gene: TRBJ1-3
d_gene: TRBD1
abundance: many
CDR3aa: CSARGTGYAGNTIYF
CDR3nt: TGCAGTGCTAGGGGGACAGGGTACGCGGGAAACACCATATATTTT

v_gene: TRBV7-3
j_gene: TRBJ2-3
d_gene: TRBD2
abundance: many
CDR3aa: CASSLTLAGGSTDTQYF
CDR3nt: TGTGCCAGCAGCTTAACCCTAGCGGGAGGGTCCACAGATACGCAGTATTTT

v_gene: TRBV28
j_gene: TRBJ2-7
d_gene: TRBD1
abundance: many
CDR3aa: CASSPPDRDNCF
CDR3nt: TGTGCCAGCAGTCCCCCGGACAGGGACAACTGCTTC

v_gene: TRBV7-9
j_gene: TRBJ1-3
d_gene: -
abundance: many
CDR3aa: CASSDMRLGNTIYF
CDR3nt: TGTGCCAGCAGTGACATGCGTCTTGGAAACACCATATATTTT

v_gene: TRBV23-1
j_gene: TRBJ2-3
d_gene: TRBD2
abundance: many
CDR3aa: CASSQSPSGRAGVFTDTQYF
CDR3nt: TGCGCCAGCAGTCAATCGCCAAGCGGGAGGGCCGGGGTGTTCACAGATACGCAGTATTTT

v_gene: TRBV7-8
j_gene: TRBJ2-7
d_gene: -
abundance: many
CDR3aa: CASSSRLISSSYEQYF
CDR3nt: TGTGCCAGCAGCTCCCGCCTAATCTCTAGCTCCTACGAGCAGTACTTC

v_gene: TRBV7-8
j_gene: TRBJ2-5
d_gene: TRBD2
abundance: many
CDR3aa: CASRRGTTQETQYF
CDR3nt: TGTGCCAGCCGCCGGGGGACTACCCAAGAGACCCAGTACTTC

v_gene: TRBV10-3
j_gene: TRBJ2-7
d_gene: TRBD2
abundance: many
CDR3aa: CAISESVRGSGASYEQYF
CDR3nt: TGTGCCATCAGTGAGTCGGTCAGGGGTAGCGGGGCGTCCTACGAGCAGTACTTC

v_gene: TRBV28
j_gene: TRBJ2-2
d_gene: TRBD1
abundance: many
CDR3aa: CASRGDRGTNTGELFF
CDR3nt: TGTGCCAGCAGGGGGGACAGGGGAACGAACACCGGGGAGCTGTTTTTT

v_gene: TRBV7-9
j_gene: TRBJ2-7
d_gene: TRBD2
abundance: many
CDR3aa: CASSGLAGGPGEQYF
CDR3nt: TGTGCCAGCAGCGGACTAGCGGGAGGGCCTGGGGAGCAGTACTTC

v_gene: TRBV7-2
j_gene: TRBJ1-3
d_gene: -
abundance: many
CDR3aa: CASSSGPLGNTIYF
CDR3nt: TGTGCCAGCAGCTCCGGCCCACTCGGAAACACCATATATTTT

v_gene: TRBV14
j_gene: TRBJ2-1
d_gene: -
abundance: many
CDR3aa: CASSHTGINEQFF
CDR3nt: TGTGCCAGCAGCCATACAGGGATCAATGAGCAGTTCTTC

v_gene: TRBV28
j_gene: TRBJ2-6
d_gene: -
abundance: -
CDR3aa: CASRQSGANVLTF
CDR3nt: TGTGCCAGCAGGCAATCTGGGGCCAACGTCCTGACTTTC

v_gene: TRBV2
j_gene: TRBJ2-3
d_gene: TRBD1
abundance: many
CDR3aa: CASRSGRGRSTDTQYF
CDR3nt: TGTGCCAGCAGGAGTGGTAGGGGGCGAAGCACAGATACGCAGTATTTT

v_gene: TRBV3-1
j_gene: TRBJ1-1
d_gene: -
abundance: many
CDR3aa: CASSPTAFGNTEAFF
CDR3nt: TGTGCCAGCAGCCCGACCGCTTTCGGGAACACTGAAGCTTTCTTT

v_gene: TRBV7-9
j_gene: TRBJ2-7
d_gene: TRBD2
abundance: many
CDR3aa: CASSPGTSAYEQYF
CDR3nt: TGTGCCAGCAGCCCAGGGACTAGCGCCTACGAGCAGTACTTC

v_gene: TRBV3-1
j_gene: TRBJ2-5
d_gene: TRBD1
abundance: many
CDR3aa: CASSPGKGASETQYF
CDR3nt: TGTGCCAGCAGCCCAGGAAAGGGGGCGTCGGAGACCCAGTACTTC

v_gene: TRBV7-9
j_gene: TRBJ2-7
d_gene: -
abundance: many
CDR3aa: CASSLGVGAGEQYF
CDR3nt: TGTGCCAGCAGCTTAGGCGTTGGGGCAGGCGAGCAGTACTTC

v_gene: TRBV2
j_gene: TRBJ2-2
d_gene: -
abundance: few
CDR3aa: CASSEGTANTGELFF
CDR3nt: TGTGCCAGCAGTGAAGGTACAGCGAACACCGGGGAGCTGTTTTTT

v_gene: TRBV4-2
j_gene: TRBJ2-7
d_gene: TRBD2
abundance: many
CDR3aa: CASSQQRGGSYEQYF
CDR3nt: TGTGCCAGCAGCCAGCAGCGGGGGGGTTCTTACGAGCAGTACTTC

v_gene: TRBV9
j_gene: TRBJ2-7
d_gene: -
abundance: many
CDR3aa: CASSVVRSYEQYF
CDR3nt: TGTGCCAGCAGCGTAGTCCGGTCCTACGAGCAGTACTTC

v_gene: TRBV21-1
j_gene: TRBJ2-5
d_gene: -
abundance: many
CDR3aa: CASSKGWETQYF
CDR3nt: TGTGCCAGCAGCAAAGGATGGGAGACCCAGTACTTC

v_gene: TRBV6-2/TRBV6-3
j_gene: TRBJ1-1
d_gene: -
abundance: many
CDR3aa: CASRAGGRIVDTEAFF
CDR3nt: TGTGCCAGCCGTGCGGGGGGCAGAATCGTGGACACTGAAGCTTTCTTT

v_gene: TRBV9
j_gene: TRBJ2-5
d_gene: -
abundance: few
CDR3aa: CASSVSPGVQETQYF
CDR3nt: TGTGCCAGCAGCGTATCCCCCGGGGTTCAAGAGACCCAGTACTTC

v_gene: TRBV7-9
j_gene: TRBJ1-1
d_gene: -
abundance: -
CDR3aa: CASSFSPNTEAFF
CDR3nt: TGTGCCAGCAGCTTTTCACCTAACACTGAAGCTTTCTTT

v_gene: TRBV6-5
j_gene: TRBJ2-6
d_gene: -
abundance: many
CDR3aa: CASSNSRSGANVLTF
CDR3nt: TGTGCCAGCAGTAACTCGCGCTCTGGGGCCAACGTCCTGACTTTC

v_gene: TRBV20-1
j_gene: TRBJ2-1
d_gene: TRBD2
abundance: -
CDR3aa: CSADLAGGLVRNEQFF
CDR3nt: TGCAGTGCGGATCTAGCGGGAGGGCTGGTCCGCAATGAGCAGTTCTTC

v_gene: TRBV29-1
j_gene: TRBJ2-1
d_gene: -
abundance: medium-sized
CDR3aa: CSVEGGQDEQFF
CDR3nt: TGCAGCGTTGAGGGGGGGCAGGATGAGCAGTTCTTC

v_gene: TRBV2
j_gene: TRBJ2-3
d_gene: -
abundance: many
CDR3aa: CASSSDYTDTQYF
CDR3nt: TGTGCCAGCAGTTCCGACTACACAGATACGCAGTATTTT

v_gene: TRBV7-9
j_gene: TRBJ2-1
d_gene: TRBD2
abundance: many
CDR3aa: CASSQGLGTIHEQFF
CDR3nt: TGTGCCAGCAGCCAAGGACTAGGAACAATCCATGAGCAGTTCTTC

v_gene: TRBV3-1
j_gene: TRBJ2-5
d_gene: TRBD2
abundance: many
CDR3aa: CASGRGTTQETQYF
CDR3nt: TGTGCCAGCGGTCGGGGGACTACTCAAGAGACCCAGTACTTC

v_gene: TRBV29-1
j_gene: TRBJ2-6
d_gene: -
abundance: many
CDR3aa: CSVLDSTSGANVLTF
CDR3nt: TGCAGCGTTCTCGACAGTACCTCTGGGGCCAACGTCCTGACTTTC